A single sample gave rise to the 6 T cell receptor beta chains below, sequenced in a study of T cell responses to AZD1222 COVID-19 vaccine. Produced via immunoSEQ multiplex PCR; TCRdb's table is partial and in-frame only. Here the sample spans about 150,000 clones, over 75% being singletons. Sequenced material: peripheral blood, taken on day 0 of AZD1222 vaccination. The receptors were sampled from an adult in good health.

This chain joins TRBV19 and TRBJ2-5; D is ambiguous. V dropped 3 bases and J dropped 3 bases, with 2 bases sitting between them. Per germline, CDR1 LNHDA and CDR2 SQIVND (reference sequence). The CDR3 extends over 11 amino acids. CDR3 region: CASSIKETQYF. The DNA of the CDR3 is TGTGCCAGTAGTATTAAAGAGACCCAGTACTTC.

The rearrangement links TRBV4-3 to TRBJ1-2; no clear D. V was cut by 0 bases and J by 2 bases, with 7 bases left in between. The germline CDR1 and CDR2 sequences are LGHNA and YSLEER. The CDR3 has 14 amino acids. DNA for the CDR3: TGCGCCAGCAGCCAAGACCTGGGAAACTATGGCTACACCTTC. Protein sequence: CASSQDLGNYGYTF.

V and J are TRBV4-2 and TRBJ2-5; D perhaps matches TRBD1 (6 bases). Germline CDR1 is LGHNA and CDR2 is YNFKEQ. Deletions cut 0 bases from V and 5 bases from J, with 19 bases between. There are 17 residues in the CDR3. The CDR3 region is CASSQDFGGLNGETQYF. The CDR3 nucleotides read TGTGCCAGCAGCCAAGATTTTGGGGGCCTCAATGGGGAGACCCAGTACTTC.

This clone has only one observation. The chain has TRBV9 and TRBJ1-1; D is undetermined. CDR1 is SGDLS, CDR2 YYNGEE, per germline. V lost 2 bases and J 0 bases, leaving 11 bases between the germline ends. The CDR3 contains 15 residues. CDR3 sequence (DNA): TGTGCCAGCAGCGTCTCCGATTTAATGAACACTGAAGCTTTCTTT. As protein: CASSVSDLMNTEAFF.

The chain combines TRBV19 with TRBJ1-1; no definite D call. This CDR3 has 14 residues. The germline CDR1 and CDR2 sequences are LNHDA and SQIVND (reference sequence). The V and J ends lost 1 base and 8 bases respectively, with 14 bases between them. DNA for the CDR3: TGTGCCAGTAGTATAGTTTCCGGGCATGTCGAAGCTTTCTTT. This codes for CASSIVSGHVEAFF. Using reference TRBV19 and TRBJ1-1 for the parts outside the CDR3, the full variable domain is DGGITQSPKYLFRKEGQNVTLSCEQNLNHDAMYWYRQDPGQGLRLIYYSQIVNDFQKGDIAEGYSVSREKKESFPLTVTSAQKNPTAFYLCASSIVSGHVEAFFGQGTRLTVV.

The chain employs TRBV7-9 and TRBJ2-7; D ambiguous. The germline CDR1 and CDR2 sequences are SEHNR and FQNEAQ (reference sequence). V dropped 2 bases and J dropped 2 bases, with 19 bases sitting between them. The CDR3 loop spans 17 amino acids. In DNA form, the CDR3 reads TGTGCCAGCAGCTTAATGTCGTTGGGAACAGCCACCTACGAGCAGTACTTC. It codes for CASSLMSLGTATYEQYF.